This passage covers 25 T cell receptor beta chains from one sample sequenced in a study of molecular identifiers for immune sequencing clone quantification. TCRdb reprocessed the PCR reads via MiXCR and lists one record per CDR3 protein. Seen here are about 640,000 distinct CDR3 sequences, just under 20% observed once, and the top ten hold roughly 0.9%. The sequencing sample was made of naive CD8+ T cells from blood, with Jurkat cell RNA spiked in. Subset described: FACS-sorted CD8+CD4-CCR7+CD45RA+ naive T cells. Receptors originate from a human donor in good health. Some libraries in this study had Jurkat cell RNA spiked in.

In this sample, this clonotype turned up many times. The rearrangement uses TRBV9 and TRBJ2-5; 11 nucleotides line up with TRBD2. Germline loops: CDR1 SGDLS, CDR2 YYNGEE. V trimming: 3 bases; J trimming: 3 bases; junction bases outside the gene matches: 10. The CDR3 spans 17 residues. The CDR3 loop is CASSAGGTSGVEETQYF. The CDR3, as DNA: TGTGCCAGCAGCGCCGGAGGGACTAGCGGAGTAGAAGAGACCCAGTACTTC.

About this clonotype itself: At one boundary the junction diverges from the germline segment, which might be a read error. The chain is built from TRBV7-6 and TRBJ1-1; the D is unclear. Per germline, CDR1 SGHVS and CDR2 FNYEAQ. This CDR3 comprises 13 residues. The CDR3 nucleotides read TGTACCAGCAGCTTTGAAGGGAACACTGAAGCTTTCTTT. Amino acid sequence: CTSSFEGNTEAFF.

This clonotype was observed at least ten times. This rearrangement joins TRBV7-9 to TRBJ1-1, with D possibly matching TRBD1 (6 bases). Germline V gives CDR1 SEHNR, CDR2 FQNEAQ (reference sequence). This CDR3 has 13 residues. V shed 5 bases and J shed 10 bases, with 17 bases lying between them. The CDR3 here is CASSHEGGLGAFF. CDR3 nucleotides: TGTGCCAGCAGCCATGAGGGGGGACTTGGAGCTTTCTTT.

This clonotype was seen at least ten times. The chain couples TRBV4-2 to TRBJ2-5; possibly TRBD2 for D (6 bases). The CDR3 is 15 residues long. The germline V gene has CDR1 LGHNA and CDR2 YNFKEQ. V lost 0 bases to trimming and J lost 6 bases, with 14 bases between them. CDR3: CASSQEALAPQTQYF. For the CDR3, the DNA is TGTGCCAGCAGCCAAGAAGCCCTAGCGCCGCAGACCCAGTACTTC.

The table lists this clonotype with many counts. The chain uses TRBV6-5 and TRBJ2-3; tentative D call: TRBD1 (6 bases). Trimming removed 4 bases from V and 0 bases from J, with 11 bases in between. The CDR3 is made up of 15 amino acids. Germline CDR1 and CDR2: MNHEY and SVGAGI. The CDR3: CASSFTGSSTDTQYF. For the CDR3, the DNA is TGTGCCAGCAGTTTTACAGGGTCCAGCACAGATACGCAGTATTTT.

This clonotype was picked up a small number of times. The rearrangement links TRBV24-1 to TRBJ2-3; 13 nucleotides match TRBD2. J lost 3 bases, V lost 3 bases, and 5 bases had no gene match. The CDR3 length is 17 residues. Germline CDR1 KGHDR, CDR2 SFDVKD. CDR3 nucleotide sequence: TGTGCCACCAGTGATGATGGACTAGCGGGAGTGACAGATACGCAGTATTTT. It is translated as CATSDDGLAGVTDTQYF.

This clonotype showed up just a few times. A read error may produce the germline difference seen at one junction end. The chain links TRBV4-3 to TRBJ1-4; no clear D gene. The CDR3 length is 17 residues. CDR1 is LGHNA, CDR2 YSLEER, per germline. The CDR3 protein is CASGQDGAGSTNEKLFF. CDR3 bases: TGCGCCAGCGGCCAAGACGGTGCGGGGTCAACTAATGAAAAACTGTTTTTT.

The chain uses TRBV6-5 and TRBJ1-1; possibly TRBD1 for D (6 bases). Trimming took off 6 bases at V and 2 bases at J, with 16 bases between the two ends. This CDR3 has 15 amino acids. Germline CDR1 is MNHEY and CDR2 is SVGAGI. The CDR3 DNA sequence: TGTGCCAGCAGGACGATACAGGGCATAAACACTGAAGCTTTCTTT. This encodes CASRTIQGINTEAFF.

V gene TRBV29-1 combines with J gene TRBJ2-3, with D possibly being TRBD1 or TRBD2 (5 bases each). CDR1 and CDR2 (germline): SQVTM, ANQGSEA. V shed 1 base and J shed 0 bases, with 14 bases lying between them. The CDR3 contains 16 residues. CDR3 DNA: TGCAGCGTTGAAGGGGGGACGGAGGTTAGCACAGATACGCAGTATTTT. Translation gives CSVEGGTEVSTDTQYF.

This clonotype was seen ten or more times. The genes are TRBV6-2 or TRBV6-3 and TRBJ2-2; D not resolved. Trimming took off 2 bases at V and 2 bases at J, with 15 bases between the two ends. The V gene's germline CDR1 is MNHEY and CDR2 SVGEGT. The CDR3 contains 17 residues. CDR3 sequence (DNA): TGTGCCAGCAGTTACGAGGTTTGGAGAACTAACACCGGGGAGCTGTTTTTT. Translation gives CASSYEVWRTNTGELFF.

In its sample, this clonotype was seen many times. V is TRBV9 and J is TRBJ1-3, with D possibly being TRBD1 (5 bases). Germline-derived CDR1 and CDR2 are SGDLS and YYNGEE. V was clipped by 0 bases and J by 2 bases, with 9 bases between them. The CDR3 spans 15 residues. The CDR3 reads CASSVDRSTGNTIYF. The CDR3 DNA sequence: TGTGCCAGCAGCGTAGACAGGTCCACTGGAAACACCATATATTTT.

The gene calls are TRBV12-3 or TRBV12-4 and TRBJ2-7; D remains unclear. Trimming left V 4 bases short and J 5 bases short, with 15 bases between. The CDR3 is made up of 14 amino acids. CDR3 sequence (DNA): TGTGCCAGCAGTTCAGTCGGGCTCTCTAACGAGCAGTACTTC. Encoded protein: CASSSVGLSNEQYF.

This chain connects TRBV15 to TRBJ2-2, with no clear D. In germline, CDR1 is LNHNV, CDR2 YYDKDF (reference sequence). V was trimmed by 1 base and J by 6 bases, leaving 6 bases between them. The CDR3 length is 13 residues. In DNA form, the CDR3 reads TGTGCCACCAGCAGAGTTTTACCCGGGGAGCTGTTTTTT. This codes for CATSRVLPGELFF.

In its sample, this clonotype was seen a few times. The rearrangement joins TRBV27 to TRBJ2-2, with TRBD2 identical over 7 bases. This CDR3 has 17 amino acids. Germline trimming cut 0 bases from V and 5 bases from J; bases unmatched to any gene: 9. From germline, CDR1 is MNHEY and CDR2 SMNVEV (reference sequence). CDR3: CASSLSIRDYYTGELFF. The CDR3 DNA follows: TGTGCCAGCAGTTTATCTATCCGGGACTACTATACCGGGGAGCTGTTTTTT.

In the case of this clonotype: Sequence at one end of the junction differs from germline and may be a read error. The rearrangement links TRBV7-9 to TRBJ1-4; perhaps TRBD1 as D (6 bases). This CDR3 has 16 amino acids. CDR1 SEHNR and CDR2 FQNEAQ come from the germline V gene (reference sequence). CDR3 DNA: TGTGCCAGCAGCCCAAAACAGGGTGCAACTAATGAAAGACTGTTTTTT. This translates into CASSPKQGATNERLFF.

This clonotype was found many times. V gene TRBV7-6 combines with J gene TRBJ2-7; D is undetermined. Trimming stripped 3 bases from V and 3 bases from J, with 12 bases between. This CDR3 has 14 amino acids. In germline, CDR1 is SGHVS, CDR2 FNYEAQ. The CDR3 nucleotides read TGTGCCAGCAGCTTTGGCGGAGAAGGCTACGAGCAGTACTTC. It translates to CASSFGGEGYEQYF.

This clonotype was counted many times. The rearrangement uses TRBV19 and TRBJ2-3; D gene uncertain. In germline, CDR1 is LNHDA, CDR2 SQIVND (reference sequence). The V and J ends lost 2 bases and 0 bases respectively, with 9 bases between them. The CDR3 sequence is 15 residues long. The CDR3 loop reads CASSIKTPSTDTQYF. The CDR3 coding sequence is TGTGCCAGTAGTATAAAAACACCTAGCACAGATACGCAGTATTTT.

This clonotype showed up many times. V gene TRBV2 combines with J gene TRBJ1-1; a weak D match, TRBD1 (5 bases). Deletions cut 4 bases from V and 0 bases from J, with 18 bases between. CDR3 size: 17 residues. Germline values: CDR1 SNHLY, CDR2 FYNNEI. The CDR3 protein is CASSGIGAGRLNTEAFF. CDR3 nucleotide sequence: TGTGCCAGCAGTGGGATTGGGGCAGGAAGATTGAACACTGAAGCTTTCTTT.

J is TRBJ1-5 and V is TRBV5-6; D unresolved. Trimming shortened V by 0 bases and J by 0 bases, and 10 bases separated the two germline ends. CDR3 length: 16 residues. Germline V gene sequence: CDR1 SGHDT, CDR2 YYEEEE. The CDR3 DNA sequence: TGTGCCAGCAGCTTGGCCTCGGGGTATAGCAATCAGCCCCAGCATTTT. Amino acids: CASSLASGYSNQPQHF.

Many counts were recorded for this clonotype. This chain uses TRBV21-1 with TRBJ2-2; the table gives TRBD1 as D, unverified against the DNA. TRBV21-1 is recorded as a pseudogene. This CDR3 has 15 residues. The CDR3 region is CAIPERTGDTGELFF. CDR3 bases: TGTGCCATCCCCGAGAGGACAGGGGACACCGGGGAGCTGTTTTTT.

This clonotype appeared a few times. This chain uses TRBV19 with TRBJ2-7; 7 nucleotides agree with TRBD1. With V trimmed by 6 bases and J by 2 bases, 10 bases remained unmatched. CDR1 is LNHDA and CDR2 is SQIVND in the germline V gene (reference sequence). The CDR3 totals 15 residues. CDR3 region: CASSQNIRGPYEQYF. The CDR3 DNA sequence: TGTGCCAGTAGCCAAAATATTAGGGGGCCCTACGAGCAGTACTTC.

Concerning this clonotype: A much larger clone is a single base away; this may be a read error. CDR3 nucleotides: TGCGCCAGCAGCCAAGCAGCGGACACTGAAGCTTTCTTT. Protein sequence: CASSQAADTEAFF. The chain combines TRBV4-3 with TRBJ1-1; D call uncertain. The length of the CDR3 is 13 residues. The V gene's germline CDR1 is LGHNA and CDR2 YSLEER. V was clipped by 1 base and J by 3 bases, with 6 bases between them.

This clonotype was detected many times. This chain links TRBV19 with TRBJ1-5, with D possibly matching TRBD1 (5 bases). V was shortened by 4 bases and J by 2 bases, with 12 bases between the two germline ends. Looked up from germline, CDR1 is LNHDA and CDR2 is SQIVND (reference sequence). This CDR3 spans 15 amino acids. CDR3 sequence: CASSTVQGRNQPQHF. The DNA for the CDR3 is TGTGCCAGTAGTACGGTCCAGGGTCGCAATCAGCCCCAGCATTTT.

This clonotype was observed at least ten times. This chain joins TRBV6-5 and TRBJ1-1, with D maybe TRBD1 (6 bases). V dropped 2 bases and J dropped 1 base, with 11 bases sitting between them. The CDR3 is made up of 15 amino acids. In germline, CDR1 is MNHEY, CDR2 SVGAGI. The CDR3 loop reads CASSYDRTANTEAFF. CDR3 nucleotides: TGTGCCAGCAGTTACGATCGGACAGCGAACACTGAAGCTTTCTTT.

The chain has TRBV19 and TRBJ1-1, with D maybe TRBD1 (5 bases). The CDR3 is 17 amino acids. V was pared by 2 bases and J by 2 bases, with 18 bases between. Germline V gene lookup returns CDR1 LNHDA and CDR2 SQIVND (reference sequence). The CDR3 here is CASSISAARGLNTEAFF. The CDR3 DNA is TGTGCCAGTAGTATATCGGCTGCCCGGGGACTCAACACTGAAGCTTTCTTT.